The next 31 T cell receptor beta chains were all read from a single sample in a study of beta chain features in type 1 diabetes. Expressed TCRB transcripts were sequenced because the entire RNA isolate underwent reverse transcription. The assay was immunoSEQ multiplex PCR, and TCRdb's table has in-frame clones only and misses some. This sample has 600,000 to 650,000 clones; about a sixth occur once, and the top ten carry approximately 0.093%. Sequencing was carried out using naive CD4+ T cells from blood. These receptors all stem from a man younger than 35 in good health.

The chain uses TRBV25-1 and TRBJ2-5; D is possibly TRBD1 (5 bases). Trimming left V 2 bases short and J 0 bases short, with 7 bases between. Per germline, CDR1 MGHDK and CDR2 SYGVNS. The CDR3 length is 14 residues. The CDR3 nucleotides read TGTGCCAGCAGTGAACCAGGGAACCAAGAGACCCAGTACTTC. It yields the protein CASSEPGNQETQYF.

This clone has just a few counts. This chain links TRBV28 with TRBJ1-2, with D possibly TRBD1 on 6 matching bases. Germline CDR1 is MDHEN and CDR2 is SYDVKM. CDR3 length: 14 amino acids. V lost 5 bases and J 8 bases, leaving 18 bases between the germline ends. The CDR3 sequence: CASSAGTLVPGYTF. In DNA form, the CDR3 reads TGTGCCAGCAGTGCCGGGACACTGGTTCCAGGCTACACCTTC.

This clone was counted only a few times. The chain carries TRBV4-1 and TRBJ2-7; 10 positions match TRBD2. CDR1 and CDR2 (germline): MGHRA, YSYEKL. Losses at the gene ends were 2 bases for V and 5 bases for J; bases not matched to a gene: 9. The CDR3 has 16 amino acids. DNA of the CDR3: TGCGCCAGCAGCCAACAGTCGGCTAGCGGGAGCCACGAGCAGTACTTC. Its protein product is CASSQQSASGSHEQYF.

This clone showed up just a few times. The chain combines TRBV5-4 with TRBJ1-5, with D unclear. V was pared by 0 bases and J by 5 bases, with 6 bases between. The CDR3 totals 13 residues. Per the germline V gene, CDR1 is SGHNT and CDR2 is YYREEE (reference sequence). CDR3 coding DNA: TGTGCCAGCAGCTTGGGGGAGGATCAGCCCCAGCATTTT. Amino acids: CASSLGEDQPQHF.

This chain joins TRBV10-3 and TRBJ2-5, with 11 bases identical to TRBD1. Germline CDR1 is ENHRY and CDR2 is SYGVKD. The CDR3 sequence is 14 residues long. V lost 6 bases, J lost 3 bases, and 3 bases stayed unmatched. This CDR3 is CAIRGTGGKETQYF. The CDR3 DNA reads TGTGCCATCAGGGGGACAGGGGGAAAAGAGACCCAGTACTTC.

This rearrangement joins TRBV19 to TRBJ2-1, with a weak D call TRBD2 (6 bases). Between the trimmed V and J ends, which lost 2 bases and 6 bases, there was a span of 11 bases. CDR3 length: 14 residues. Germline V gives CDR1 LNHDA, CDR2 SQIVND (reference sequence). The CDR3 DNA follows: TGTGCCAGTAGTATAAGGAGCGGGCCCAATGAGCAGTTCTTC. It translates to CASSIRSGPNEQFF.

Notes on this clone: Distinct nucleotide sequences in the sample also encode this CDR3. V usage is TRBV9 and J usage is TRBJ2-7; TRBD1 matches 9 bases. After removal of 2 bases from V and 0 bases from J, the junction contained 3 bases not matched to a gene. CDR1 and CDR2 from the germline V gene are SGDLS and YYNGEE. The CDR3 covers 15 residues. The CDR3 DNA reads TGTGCCAGCAGCGTGGGGGGACAGGGCTCCTACGAGCAGTACTTC. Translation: CASSVGGQGSYEQYF.

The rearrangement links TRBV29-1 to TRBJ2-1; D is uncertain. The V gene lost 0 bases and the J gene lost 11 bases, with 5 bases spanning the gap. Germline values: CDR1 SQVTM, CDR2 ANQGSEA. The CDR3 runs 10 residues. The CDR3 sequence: CSVEERQQFF. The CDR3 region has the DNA TGCAGCGTTGAAGAAAGGCAGCAGTTCTTC.

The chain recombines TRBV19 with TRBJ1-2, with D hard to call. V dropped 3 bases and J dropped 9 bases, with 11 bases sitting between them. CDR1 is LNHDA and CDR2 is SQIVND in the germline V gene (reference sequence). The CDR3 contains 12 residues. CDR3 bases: TGTGCCAGTAGTATGAGCCAAGGAAGCTACACCTTC. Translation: CASSMSQGSYTF.

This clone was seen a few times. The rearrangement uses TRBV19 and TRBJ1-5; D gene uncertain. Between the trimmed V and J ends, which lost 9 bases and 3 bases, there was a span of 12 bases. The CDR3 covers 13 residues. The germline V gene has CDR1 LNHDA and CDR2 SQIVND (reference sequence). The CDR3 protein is CASTGLLNQPQHF. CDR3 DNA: TGTGCCAGCACGGGGTTACTCAATCAGCCCCAGCATTTT.

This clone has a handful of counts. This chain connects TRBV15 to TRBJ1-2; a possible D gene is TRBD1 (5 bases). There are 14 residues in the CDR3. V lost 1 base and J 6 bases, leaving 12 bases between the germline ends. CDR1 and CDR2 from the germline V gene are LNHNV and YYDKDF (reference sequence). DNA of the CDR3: TGTGCCACCAGCAGAGCGCAACAGGATAATGGCTACACCTTC. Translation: CATSRAQQDNGYTF.

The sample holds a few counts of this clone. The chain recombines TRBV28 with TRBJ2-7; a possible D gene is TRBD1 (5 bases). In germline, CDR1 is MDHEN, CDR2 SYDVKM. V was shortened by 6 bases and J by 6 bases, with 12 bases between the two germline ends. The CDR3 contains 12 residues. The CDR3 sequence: CASRAQGGEQYF. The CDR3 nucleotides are TGTGCCAGCAGAGCCCAGGGTGGCGAGCAGTACTTC.

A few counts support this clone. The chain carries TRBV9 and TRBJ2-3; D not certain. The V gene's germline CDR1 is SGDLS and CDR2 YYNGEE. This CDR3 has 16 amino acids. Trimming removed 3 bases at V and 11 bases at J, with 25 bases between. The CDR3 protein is CASSARAEPRVGEQYF. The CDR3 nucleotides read TGTGCCAGCAGCGCTCGGGCAGAACCTCGGGTTGGGGAGCAGTATTTT.

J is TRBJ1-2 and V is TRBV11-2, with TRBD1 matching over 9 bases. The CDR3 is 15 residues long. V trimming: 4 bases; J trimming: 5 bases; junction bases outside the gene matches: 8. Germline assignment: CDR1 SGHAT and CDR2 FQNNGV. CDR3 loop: CASSSSLGQGYGYTF. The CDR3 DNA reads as TGTGCCAGCAGCTCTTCCTTGGGACAGGGATATGGCTACACCTTC.

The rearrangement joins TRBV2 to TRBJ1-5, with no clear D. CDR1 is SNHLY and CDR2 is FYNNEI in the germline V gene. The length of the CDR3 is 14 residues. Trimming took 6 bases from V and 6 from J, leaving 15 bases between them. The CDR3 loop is CASRPTVMGQPQHF. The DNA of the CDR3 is TGTGCCAGCAGACCCACAGTAATGGGTCAGCCCCAGCATTTT. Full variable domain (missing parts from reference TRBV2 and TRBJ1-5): EPEVTQTPSHQVTQMGQEVILRCVPISNHLYFYWYRQILGQKVEFLVSFYNNEISEKSEIFDDQFSVERPDGSNFTLKIRSTKLEDSAMYFCASRPTVMGQPQHFGDGTRLSIL.

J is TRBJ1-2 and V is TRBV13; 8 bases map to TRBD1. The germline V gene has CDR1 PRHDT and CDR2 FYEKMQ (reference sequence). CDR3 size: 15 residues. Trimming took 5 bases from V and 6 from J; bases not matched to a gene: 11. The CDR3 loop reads CASSPQDRATHGYTF. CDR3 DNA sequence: TGTGCCAGCAGCCCACAGGACAGGGCGACCCATGGCTACACCTTC.

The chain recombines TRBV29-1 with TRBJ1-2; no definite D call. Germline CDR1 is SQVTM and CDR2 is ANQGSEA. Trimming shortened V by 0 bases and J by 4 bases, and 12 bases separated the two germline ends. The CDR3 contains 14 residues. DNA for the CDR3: TGCAGCGTTGAAGAACAACAAATGACCTATGGCTACACCTTC. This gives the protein CSVEEQQMTYGYTF.

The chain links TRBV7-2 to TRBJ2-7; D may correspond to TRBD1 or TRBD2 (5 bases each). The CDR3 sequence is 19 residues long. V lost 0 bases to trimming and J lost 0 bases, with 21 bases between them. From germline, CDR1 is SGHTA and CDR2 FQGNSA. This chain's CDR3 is CASSLASIFVGGSSYEQYF. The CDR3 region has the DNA TGTGCCAGCAGCTTAGCGTCCATATTTGTTGGGGGAAGCTCCTACGAGCAGTACTTC.

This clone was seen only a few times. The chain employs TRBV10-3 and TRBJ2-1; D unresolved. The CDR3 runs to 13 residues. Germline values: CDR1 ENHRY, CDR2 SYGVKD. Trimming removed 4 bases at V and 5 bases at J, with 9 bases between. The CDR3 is CAISVLQHNEQFF. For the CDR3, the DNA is TGTGCCATCAGTGTTCTACAGCACAATGAGCAGTTCTTC.

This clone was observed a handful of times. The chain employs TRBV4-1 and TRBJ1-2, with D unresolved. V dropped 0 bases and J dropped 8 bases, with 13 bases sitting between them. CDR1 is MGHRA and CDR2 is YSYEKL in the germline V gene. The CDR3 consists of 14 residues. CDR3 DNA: TGCGCCAGCAGCCAAGATGGGCAGACGAACGGCTACACCTTC. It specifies CASSQDGQTNGYTF.

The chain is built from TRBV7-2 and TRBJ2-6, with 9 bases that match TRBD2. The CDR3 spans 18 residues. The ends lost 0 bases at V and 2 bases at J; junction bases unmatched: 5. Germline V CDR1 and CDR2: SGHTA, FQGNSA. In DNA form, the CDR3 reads TGTGCCAGCAGCTTAGCCTCCGGGACTAGCCCTGGGGCCAACGTCCTGACTTTC. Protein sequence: CASSLASGTSPGANVLTF.

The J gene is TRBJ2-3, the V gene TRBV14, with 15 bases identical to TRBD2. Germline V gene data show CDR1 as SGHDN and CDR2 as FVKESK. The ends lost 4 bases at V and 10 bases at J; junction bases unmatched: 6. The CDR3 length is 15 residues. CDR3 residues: CASSRGTSGRRSQYF. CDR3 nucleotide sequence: TGTGCCAGCAGCCGAGGGACTAGCGGGAGGAGGTCGCAGTATTTT.

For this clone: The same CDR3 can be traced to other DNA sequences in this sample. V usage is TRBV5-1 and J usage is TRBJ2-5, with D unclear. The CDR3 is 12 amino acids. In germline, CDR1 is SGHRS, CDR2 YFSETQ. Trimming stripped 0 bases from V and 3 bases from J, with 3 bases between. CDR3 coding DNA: TGCGCCAGCAGCTTGGATAAAGAGACCCAGTACTTC. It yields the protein CASSLDKETQYF.

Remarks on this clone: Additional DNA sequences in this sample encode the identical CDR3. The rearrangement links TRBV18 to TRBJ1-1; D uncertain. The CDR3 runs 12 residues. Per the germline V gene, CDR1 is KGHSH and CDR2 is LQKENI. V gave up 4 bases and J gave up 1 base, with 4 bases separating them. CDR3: CASSLKNTEAFF. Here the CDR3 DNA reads TGTGCCAGCTCACTTAAGAACACTGAAGCTTTCTTT.

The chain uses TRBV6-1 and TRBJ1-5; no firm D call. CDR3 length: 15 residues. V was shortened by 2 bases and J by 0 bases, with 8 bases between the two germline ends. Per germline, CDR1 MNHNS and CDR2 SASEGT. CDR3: CASSEQPSSNQPQHF. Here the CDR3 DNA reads TGTGCCAGCAGTGAACAGCCTTCTAGCAATCAGCCCCAGCATTTT.

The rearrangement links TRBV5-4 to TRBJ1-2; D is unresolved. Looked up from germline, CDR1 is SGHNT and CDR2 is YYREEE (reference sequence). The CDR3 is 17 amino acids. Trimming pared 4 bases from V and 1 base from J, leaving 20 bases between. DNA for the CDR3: TGTGCCAGCAGCGTCTTTTTGACAATCAACTATAACTATGGCTACACCTTC. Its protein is CASSVFLTINYNYGYTF.

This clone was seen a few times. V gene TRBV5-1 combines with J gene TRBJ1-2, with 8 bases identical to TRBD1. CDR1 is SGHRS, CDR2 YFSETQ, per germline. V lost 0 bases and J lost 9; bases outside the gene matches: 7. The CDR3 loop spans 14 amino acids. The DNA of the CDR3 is TGCGCCAGCAGCTTGGGACAGGGGCCCCTCAGCTACACCTTC. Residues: CASSLGQGPLSYTF.

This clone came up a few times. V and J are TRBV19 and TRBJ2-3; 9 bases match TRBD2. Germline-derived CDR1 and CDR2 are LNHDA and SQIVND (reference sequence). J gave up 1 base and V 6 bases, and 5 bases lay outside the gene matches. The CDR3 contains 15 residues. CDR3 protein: CASRGLASGTDTQYF. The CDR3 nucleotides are TGTGCCAGTAGGGGACTAGCTTCGGGCACAGATACGCAGTATTTT.

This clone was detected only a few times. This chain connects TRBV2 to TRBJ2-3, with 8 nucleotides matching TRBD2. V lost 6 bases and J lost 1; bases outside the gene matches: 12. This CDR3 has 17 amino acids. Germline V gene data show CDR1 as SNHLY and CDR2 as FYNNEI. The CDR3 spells CASSLRDPGRGTDTQYF. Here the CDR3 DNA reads TGTGCCAGCAGCCTCCGGGACCCCGGGAGGGGCACAGATACGCAGTATTTT.

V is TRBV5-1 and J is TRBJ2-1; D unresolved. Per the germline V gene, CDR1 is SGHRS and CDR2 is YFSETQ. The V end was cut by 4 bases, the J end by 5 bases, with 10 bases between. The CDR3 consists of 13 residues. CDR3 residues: CASSQIPNNEQFF. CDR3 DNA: TGCGCCAGCAGCCAGATCCCAAACAATGAGCAGTTCTTC.

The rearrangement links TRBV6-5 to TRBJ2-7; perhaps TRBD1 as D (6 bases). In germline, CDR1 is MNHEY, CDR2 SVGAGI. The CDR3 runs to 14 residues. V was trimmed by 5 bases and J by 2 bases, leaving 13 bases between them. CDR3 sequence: CASSIQQGPYEQYF. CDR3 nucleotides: TGTGCCAGCAGTATCCAACAGGGACCCTACGAGCAGTACTTC.